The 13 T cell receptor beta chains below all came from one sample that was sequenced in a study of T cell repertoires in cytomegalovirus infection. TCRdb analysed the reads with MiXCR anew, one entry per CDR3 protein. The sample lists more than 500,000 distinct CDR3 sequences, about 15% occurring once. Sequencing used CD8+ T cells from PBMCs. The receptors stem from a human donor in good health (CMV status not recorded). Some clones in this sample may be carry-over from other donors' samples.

Here the CDR3 DNA reads TGTGCCAGCAGCCAAATGCCAGTCGAGAGCACCGGGGAGCTGTTTTTT. Its protein is CASSQMPVESTGELFF. This chain connects TRBV4-2 to TRBJ2-2; D gene uncertain. From germline, CDR1 is LGHNA and CDR2 YNFKEQ. V gave up 2 bases and J gave up 4 bases, with 14 bases separating them. CDR3 length: 16 residues.

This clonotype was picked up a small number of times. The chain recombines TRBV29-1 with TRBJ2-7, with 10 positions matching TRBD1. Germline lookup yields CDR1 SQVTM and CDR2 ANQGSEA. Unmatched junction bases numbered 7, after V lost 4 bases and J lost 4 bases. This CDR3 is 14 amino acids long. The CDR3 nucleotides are TGCAGCGTTGGCTTGACAGGGGGCGGGTACGAGCAGTACTTC. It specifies CSVGLTGGGYEQYF.

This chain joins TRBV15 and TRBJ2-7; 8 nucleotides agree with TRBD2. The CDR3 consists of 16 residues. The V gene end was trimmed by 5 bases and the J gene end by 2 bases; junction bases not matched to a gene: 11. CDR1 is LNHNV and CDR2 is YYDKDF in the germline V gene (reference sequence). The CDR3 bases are TGTGCCACCAGCCCACTTAGCGGGAAAGAGGCCTACGAGCAGTACTTC. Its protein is CATSPLSGKEAYEQYF.

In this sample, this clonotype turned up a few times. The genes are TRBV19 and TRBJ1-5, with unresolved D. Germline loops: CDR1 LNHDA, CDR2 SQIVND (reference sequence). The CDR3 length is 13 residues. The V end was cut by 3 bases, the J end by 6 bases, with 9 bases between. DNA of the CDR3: TGTGCCAGTAGTATCCGCGCCAGTCAGCCCCAGCATTTT. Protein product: CASSIRASQPQHF.

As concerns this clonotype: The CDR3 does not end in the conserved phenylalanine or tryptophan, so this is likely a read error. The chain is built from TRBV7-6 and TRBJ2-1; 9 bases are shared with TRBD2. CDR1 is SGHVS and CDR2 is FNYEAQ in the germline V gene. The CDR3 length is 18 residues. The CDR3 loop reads CASSLKRFSGSSYNEQFL. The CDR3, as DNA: TGTGCAAGCAGCTTAAAAAGGTTTAGCGGGAGCTCCTACAATGAGCAGTTCTTA.

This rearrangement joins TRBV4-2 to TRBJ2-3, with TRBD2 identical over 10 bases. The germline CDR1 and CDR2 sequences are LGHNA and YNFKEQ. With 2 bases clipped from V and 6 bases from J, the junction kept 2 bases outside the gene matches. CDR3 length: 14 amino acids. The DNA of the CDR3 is TGTGCCAGCAGCCAACGTAGCGGGAGGGATACGCAGTATTTT. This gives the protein CASSQRSGRDTQYF.

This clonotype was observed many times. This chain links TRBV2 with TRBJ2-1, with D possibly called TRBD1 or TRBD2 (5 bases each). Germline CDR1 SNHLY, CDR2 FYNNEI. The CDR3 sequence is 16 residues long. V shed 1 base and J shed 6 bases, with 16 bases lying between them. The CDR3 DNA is TGTGCCAGCAGTGAAGGCCCAGGACTTAGGGGCAATGAGCAGTTCTTC. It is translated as CASSEGPGLRGNEQFF.

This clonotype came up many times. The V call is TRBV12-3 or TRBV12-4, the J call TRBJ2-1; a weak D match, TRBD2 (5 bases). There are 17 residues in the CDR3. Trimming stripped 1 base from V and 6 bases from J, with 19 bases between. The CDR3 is CASSLVQRLRRVNEQFF. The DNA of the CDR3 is TGTGCCAGCAGTTTAGTTCAGCGGCTCCGTCGGGTCAATGAGCAGTTCTTC.

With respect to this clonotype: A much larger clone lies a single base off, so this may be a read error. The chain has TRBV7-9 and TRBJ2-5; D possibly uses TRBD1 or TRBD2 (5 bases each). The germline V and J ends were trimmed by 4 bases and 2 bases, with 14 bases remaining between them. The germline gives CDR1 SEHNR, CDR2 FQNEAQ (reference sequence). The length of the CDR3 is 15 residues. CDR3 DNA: TGTGCCAGCAGCTCTCCGGGACGAGCACAAGAGACCCAGTACTTC. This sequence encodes CASSSPGRAQETQYF.

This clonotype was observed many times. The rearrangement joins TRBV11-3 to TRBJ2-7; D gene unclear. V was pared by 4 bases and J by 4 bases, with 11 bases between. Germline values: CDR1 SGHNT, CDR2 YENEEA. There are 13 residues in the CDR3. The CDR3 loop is CASSYRVGYEQYF. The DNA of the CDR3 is TGTGCCAGCAGCTACCGGGTAGGGTACGAGCAGTACTTC. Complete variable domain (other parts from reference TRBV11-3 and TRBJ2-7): EAGVVQSPRYKIIEKKQPVAFWCNPISGHNTLYWYLQNLGQGPELLIRYENEEAVDDSQLPKDRFSAERLKGVDSTLKIQPAELGDSAVYLCASSYRVGYEQYFGPGTRLTVT.

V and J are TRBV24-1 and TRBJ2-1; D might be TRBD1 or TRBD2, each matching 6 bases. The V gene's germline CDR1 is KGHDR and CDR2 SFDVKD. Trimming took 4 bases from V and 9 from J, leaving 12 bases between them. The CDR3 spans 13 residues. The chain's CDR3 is CATSEYGGGEQFF. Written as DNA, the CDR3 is TGTGCCACCAGTGAGTACGGAGGGGGTGAGCAGTTCTTC.

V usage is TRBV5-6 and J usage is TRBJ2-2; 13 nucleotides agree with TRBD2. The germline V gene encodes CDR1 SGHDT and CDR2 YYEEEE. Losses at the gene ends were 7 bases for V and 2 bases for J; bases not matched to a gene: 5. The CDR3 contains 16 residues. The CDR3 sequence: CASGEGLAGNTGELFF. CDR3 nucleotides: TGTGCCAGCGGAGAGGGACTAGCGGGAAACACCGGGGAGCTGTTTTTT.

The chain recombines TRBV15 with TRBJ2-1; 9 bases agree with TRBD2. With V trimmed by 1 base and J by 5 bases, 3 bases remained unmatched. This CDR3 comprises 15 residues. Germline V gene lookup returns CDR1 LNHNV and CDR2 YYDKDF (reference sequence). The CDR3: CATSRVSGSDNEQFF. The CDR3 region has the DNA TGTGCCACCAGCAGAGTTAGCGGGAGCGACAATGAGCAGTTCTTC.